One T cell receptor (beta chain) is described in this entry. The data were obtained in a study of blood T cell repertoires in COVID-19. Overall study: The United States, Italy and Spain supplied acute and convalescent COVID-19 samples. Sample material is recorded as cDNA or gDNA derived from T cells, B-cell-depleted T cells, or PBMCs.

The CDR3 spans 16 residues. Looked up from germline, CDR1 is SNHLY and CDR2 is FYNNEI. Losses at the gene ends were 6 bases for V and 3 bases for J; bases not matched to a gene: 11. In the authors' workflow: Quantification of nucleated cells was approximated via reference gene primer amplification. Method: immunoSEQ multiplex PCR; TCRdb's copy keeps in-frame clones and lacks some. Clone size and the V and J calls come from that table; the DNA yielded D and trimming. The sample contains 71,000 or so clones, around 83% of which appear only once. Input material: peripheral blood. The J gene is TRBJ1-3, the V gene TRBV2; 7 positions agree with TRBD1. This sequence was found in a man aged 70-80 years with acute or convalescent COVID-19. CDR3 in DNA: TGTGCCAGCAGCCCTCGACAGGGTTTAGGTGGAAACACCATATATTTT. As protein: CASSPRQGLGGNTIYF.